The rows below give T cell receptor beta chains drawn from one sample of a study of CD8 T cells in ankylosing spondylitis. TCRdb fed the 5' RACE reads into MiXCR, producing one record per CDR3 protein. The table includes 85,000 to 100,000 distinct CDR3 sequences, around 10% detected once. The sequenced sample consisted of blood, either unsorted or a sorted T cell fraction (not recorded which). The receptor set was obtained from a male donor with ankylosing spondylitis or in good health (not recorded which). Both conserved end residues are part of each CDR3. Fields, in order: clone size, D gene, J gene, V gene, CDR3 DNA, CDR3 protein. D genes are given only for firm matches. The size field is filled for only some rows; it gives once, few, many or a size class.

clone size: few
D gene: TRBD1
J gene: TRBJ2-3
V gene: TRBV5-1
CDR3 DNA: TGCGCCAGCAGCGGGACAGGGCCGACAGATACGCAGTATTTT
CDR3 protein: CASSGTGPTDTQYF

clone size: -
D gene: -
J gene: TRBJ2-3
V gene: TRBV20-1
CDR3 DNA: TGCAGTGCTAGCTTACGGACGGCGTCTTTAAGCACAGATACGCAGTATTTT
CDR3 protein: CSASLRTASLSTDTQYF

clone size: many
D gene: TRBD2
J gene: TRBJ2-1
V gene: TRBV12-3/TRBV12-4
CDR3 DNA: TGTGCCAGCAGCGGACTAGCGGGGGCCTATGAGCAGTTCTTC
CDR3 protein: CASSGLAGAYEQFF

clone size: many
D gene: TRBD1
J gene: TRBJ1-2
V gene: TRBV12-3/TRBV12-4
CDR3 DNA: TGTGCCAGCACCCAGATAAGAGGGACAGGGAGCTATGGCTACACCTTC
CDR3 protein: CASTQIRGTGSYGYTF

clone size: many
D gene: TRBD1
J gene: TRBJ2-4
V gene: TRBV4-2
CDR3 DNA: TGTGCCAGCAGCCAAGATTCGGGACAGGATAGCATTCAGTACTTC
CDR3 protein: CASSQDSGQDSIQYF

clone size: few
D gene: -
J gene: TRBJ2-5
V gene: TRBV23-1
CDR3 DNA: TGCGCCAGCCTCCTGGGTGGATACCAAGAGACCCAGTACTTC
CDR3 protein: CASLLGGYQETQYF

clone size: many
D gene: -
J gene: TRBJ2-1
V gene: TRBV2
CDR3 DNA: TGTGCCAGCATCATGGGCCGCCTTGGGAATGAGCAGTTCTTC
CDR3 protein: CASIMGRLGNEQFF

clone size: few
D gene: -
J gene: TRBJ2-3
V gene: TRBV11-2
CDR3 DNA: TGTGCCAGCAGCTCATACCCCGATGGGGGGCCCAGCACAGATACGCAGTATTTT
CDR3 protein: CASSSYPDGGPSTDTQYF

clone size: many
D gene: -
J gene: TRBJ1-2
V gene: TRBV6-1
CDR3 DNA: TGTGCCAGCAGCCTATCTGGGGCTAACTATGGCTACACCTTC
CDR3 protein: CASSLSGANYGYTF

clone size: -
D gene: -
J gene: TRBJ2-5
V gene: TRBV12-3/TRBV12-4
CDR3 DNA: TGTGCCAGCAGTTTACGAGGGATTGGGGTCCAAGAGACCCAGTACTTC
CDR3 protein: CASSLRGIGVQETQYF

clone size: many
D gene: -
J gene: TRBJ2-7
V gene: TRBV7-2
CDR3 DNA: TGTGCCAGCAGCTCAATCACTACCTACGAGCAGTACTTC
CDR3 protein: CASSSITTYEQYF

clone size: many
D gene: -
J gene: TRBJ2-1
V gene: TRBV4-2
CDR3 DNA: TGTGCCAGCAGCCACCCCCAGTTCTTC
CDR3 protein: CASSHPQFF

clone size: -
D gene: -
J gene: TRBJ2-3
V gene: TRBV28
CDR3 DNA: TGTGCCAGCAGTTTTCCCGGGACGGGCACAGATACGCAGTATTTT
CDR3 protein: CASSFPGTGTDTQYF

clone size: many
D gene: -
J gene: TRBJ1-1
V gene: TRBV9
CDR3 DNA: TGTGCCAGCAGCGTAAATGAGAGGTCCGAAGCTTTCTTT
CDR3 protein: CASSVNERSEAFF

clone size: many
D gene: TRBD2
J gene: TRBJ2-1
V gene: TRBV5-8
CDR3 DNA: TGTGCCAGCAGCGAGGGACTAGCGTTAAACAATGAGCAGTTCTTC
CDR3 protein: CASSEGLALNNEQFF

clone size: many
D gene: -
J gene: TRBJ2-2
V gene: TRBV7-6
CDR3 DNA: TGTGCCAGCAGCCCACCTTTGGGGTACCCAAACACCGGGGAGCTGTTTTTT
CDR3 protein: CASSPPLGYPNTGELFF

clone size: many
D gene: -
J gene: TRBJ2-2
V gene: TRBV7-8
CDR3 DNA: TGTGCCAGCAGCTTAGGGGGGTTATACACCGGGGAGCTGTTTTTT
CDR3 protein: CASSLGGLYTGELFF

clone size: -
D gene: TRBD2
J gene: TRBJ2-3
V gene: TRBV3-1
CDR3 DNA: TGTGCCAGCAGCTCGGGGGGACTCACAGATACGCAGTATTTT
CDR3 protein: CASSSGGLTDTQYF

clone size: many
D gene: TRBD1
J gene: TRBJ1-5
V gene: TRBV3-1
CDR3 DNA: TGTGCCAGCAGCCAAGGGGCAGGGGGCGGCAATCAGCCCCAGCATTTT
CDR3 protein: CASSQGAGGGNQPQHF

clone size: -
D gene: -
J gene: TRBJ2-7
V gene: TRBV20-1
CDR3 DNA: TGCAGTGCACCATCGGAGGGGGGGCGGTACGAGCAGTACTTC
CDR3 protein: CSAPSEGGRYEQYF

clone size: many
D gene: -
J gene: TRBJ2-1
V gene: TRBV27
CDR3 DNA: TGTGCCAGCAGTTCCGGGGGCCCCTACAATGAGCAGTTCTTC
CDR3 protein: CASSSGGPYNEQFF

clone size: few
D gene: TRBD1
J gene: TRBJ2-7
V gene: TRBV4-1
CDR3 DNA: TGCGCCAGCAGCCCGACAGGGGCCGAGCAGTACTTC
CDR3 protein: CASSPTGAEQYF

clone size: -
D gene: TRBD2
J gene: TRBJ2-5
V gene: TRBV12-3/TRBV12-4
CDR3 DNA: TGTGCCAGCAGTTTCGGACTAGCGGGGGGACAAGAGACCCAGTACTTC
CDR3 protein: CASSFGLAGGQETQYF

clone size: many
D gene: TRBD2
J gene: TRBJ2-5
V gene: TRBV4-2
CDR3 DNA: TGTGCCAGCAGCCAAGATATGGGGGGAGCGGGGGCGCCCAGGACCCAGTACTTC
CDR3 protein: CASSQDMGGAGAPRTQYF

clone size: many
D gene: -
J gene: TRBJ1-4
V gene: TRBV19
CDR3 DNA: TGTGCCAGTAGTATAGTTGGTGAAAAACTGTTTTTT
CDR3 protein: CASSIVGEKLFF

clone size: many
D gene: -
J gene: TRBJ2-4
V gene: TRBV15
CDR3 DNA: TGTGCCACCAGCATCACATGGACGGAAAACATTCAGTACTTC
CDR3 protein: CATSITWTENIQYF

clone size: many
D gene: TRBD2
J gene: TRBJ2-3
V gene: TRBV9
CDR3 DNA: TGTGCCAGCAGCGGGAGCGGGGGAGACACAGATACGCAGTATTTT
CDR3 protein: CASSGSGGDTDTQYF

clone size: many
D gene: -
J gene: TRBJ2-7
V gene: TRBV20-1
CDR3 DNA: TGCAGTGCCGTTGATGGTGGCTACGAGCAGTACTTC
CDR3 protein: CSAVDGGYEQYF

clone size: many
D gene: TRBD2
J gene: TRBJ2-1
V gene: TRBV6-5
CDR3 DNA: TGTGCCAGCAGTTACCGCCTCACACCCACTAGCGGGGGAATGAAGCAGTTCTTC
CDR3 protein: CASSYRLTPTSGGMKQFF

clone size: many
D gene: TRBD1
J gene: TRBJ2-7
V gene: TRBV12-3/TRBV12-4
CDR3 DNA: TGTGCCAGCAGCCCTCCGGGACAGGTCGCCTACGAGCAGTACTTC
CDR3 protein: CASSPPGQVAYEQYF

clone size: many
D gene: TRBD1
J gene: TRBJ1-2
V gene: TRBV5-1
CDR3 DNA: TGCGCCAGCAGCTTCTCAGGGGGTTCGAAGGGCTACACCTTC
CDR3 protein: CASSFSGGSKGYTF

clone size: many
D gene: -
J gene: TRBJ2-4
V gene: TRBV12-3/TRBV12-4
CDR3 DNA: TGTGCCAGCGCCGATCAGGGAATTGCCAAAAACATTCAGTACTTC
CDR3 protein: CASADQGIAKNIQYF

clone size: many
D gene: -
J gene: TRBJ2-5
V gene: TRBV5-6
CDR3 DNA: TGTGCCAGCAGCTTCCCGGGGAGCGGGCAAGAGACCCAGTACTTC
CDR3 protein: CASSFPGSGQETQYF

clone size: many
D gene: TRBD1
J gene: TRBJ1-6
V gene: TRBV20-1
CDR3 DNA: TGCAGTGCTCACAGGGGGCTCGGGTCACCCCTCCACTTT
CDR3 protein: CSAHRGLGSPLHF

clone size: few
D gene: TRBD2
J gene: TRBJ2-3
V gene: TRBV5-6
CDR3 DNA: TGTGCCAGCAGCCCATTAGCGGGGGGGCCCTTGGATACGCAGTATTTT
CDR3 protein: CASSPLAGGPLDTQYF

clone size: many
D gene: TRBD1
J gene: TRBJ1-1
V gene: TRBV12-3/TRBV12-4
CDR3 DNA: TGTGCCAGCAGTTTAACCGTGGACAGGCGTGCTTTCTTT
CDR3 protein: CASSLTVDRRAFF

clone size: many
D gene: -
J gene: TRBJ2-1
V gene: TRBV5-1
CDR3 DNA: TGCGCCAGCAGCTTGGAAGGGCGGTCAACCGGGGGTGAGCAGTTCTTC
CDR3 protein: CASSLEGRSTGGEQFF

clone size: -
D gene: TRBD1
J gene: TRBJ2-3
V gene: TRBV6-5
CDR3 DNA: TGTGCCAGCAGTTACTCGGGGACAGGCACAGATACGCAGTATTTT
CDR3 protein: CASSYSGTGTDTQYF

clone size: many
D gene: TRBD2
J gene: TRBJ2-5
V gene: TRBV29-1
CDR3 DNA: TGCAGCGTTGAAGGCTCTAGCGGGGGGGTTTCGGAGACCCAGTACTTC
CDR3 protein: CSVEGSSGGVSETQYF

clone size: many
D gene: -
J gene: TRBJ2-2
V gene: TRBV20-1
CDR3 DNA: TGCAGTGCTAGAGATCAGCGGGCCCGGGACGGGGAGCTGTTTTTT
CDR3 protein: CSARDQRARDGELFF

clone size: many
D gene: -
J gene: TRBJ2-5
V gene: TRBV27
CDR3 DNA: TGTGCCAGCAGTTTAGGATCAGGGGCAGGAGAGACCCAGTACTTC
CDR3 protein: CASSLGSGAGETQYF

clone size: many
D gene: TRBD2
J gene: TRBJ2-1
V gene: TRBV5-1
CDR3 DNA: TGCGCCAGCAGCTTGGGGCCAGCGGGGGCCAACTACAATGAGCAGTTCTTC
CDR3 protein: CASSLGPAGANYNEQFF

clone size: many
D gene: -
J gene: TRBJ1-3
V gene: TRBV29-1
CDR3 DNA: TGCAGCGTTGGGGGGAGTGGCTCTGGAAACACCATATATTTT
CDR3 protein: CSVGGSGSGNTIYF

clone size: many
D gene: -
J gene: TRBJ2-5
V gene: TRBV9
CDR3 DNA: TGTGCCAGCAGCCAAACACAACAGTCTTTTGGGGAGACCCAGTACTTC
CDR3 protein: CASSQTQQSFGETQYF

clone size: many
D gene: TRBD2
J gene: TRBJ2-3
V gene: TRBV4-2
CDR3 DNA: TGTGCCAGCAGCCAAGATGCGGCTAGCGGGATTTCAGATACGCAGTATTTT
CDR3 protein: CASSQDAASGISDTQYF

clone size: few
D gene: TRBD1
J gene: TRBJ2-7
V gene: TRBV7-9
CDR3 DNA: TGTGCCAGCATGCACGGGACAGGAAATGAGCAGTACTTC
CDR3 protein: CASMHGTGNEQYF

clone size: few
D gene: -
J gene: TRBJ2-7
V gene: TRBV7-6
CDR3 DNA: TGTGCCAGCAGCTCTGGTGACGCGCAGTACTTC
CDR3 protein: CASSSGDAQYF

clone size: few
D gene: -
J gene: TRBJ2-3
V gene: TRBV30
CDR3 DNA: TGTGCCTGGAGTTCGGGGGCAAAAGATACGCAGTATTTT
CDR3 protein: CAWSSGAKDTQYF

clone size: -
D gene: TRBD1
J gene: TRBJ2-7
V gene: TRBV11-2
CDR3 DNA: TGTGCCAGCAGCATCCAGACAGGGATCTACGAGCAGTACTTC
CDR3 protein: CASSIQTGIYEQYF

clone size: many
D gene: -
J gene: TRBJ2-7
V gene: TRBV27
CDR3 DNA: TGTGCCAGCAGTCAACTAGGATCCGAGCAGTACTTC
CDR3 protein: CASSQLGSEQYF

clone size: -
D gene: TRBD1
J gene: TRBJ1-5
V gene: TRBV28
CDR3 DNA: TGTGCCAGCAGCAAGGGACAGTGGGGCAATCAGCCCCAGCATTTT
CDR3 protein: CASSKGQWGNQPQHF